A selection of T cell receptor beta chains follows, all from one sample in a study of shared clonotypes between healthy human individuals. The table came from immunoSEQ multiplex PCR; TCRdb's copy has only in-frame clones and leaves some out. Of about 590,000 clones in the sample, nearly 97% were seen once. The source material was naive CD8+ T cells sorted from blood. The receptors shown here come from a woman aged 25 to 39 in good health. CDR3s include the opening cysteine and the closing phenylalanine or tryptophan. Fields, in order: CDR3 protein, CDR3 DNA, J gene, V gene, D gene. The D gene is left open where the match is weak.

cdr3_aa: CASSLQGNEQYF
cdr3_nt: TGTGCCAGCAGCCTACAGGGGAACGAGCAGTACTTC
j_call: TRBJ2-7
v_call: TRBV7-9
d_call: TRBD1

cdr3_aa: CASRTGAGYGYTF
cdr3_nt: TGTGCCAGCAGGACAGGGGCGGGCTATGGCTACACCTTC
j_call: TRBJ1-2
v_call: TRBV27
d_call: TRBD1

cdr3_aa: CAWRGQSNQPQHF
cdr3_nt: TGTGCCTGGAGGGGACAGAGCAATCAGCCCCAGCATTTT
j_call: TRBJ1-5
v_call: TRBV30
d_call: TRBD1

cdr3_aa: CSVATGFGYTF
cdr3_nt: TGCAGCGTGGCGACAGGGTTTGGCTACACCTTC
j_call: TRBJ1-2
v_call: TRBV29-1
d_call: TRBD1

cdr3_aa: CASSLGARGYGYTF
cdr3_nt: TGTGCCAGCAGCCTCGGGGCGAGGGGGTATGGCTACACCTTC
j_call: TRBJ1-2
v_call: TRBV28
d_call: -

cdr3_aa: CSVEAARYEQYF
cdr3_nt: TGCAGCGTTGAAGCTGCGCGCTACGAGCAGTACTTC
j_call: TRBJ2-7
v_call: TRBV29-1
d_call: -

cdr3_aa: CASSEGRGLAPYNEQFF
cdr3_nt: TGTGCCAGCAGTGAAGGCAGGGGGCTGGCCCCATACAATGAGCAGTTCTTC
j_call: TRBJ2-1
v_call: TRBV2
d_call: TRBD1

cdr3_aa: CASSLGSNEQYF
cdr3_nt: TGTGCCAGCAGCTTAGGCAGTAACGAGCAGTACTTC
j_call: TRBJ2-7
v_call: TRBV7-9
d_call: -

cdr3_aa: CASSLWTDRATEAFF
cdr3_nt: TGTGCCAGCAGTTTATGGACTGACAGGGCCACTGAAGCTTTCTTT
j_call: TRBJ1-1
v_call: TRBV28
d_call: TRBD1

cdr3_aa: CASSPPGLSTDTQYF
cdr3_nt: TGTGCCAGCAGCCCCCCAGGACTTTCCACAGATACGCAGTATTTT
j_call: TRBJ2-3
v_call: TRBV7-9
d_call: -

cdr3_aa: CASASAGPQHF
cdr3_nt: TGTGCCAGCGCTTCGGCAGGGCCCCAGCATTTT
j_call: TRBJ1-5
v_call: TRBV28
d_call: -

cdr3_aa: CASSFSEPAGAVYEQYF
cdr3_nt: TGTGCCAGCAGTTTCTCCGAGCCAGCGGGAGCAGTATACGAGCAGTACTTC
j_call: TRBJ2-7
v_call: TRBV27
d_call: TRBD2

cdr3_aa: CASSLVGGPYNEQFF
cdr3_nt: TGTGCCAGCAGCTTAGTTGGCGGGCCCTACAATGAGCAGTTCTTC
j_call: TRBJ2-1
v_call: TRBV11-2
d_call: -

cdr3_aa: CASSNRVSGRTDTQYF
cdr3_nt: TGTGCCAGCAGCAATCGGGTTAGCGGGAGAACAGATACGCAGTATTTT
j_call: TRBJ2-3
v_call: TRBV7-8
d_call: TRBD2

cdr3_aa: CASTIGTAKNEKLFF
cdr3_nt: TGTGCCAGCACGATTGGGACAGCAAAAAATGAAAAACTGTTTTTT
j_call: TRBJ1-4
v_call: TRBV28
d_call: TRBD1

cdr3_aa: CASSTWRAGGGKETQYF
cdr3_nt: TGTGCCAGCAGTACTTGGCGAGCGGGAGGCGGGAAAGAGACCCAGTACTTC
j_call: TRBJ2-5
v_call: TRBV27
d_call: TRBD2

cdr3_aa: CASTYGPGSYTF
cdr3_nt: TGTGCCAGCACCTATGGGCCGGGCAGCTACACCTTC
j_call: TRBJ1-2
v_call: TRBV28
d_call: -

cdr3_aa: CASEHTSPGQLLF
cdr3_nt: TGTGCCAGCGAGCATACCTCCCCGGGACAGCTTCTCTTC
j_call: TRBJ1-2
v_call: TRBV13
d_call: TRBD1

cdr3_aa: CASSPYRGHTQYF
cdr3_nt: TGTGCCAGCAGCCCTTACAGGGGACATACGCAGTATTTT
j_call: TRBJ2-3
v_call: TRBV11-3
d_call: TRBD1

cdr3_aa: CASRASTSGTYEQYF
cdr3_nt: TGTGCCAGCAGGGCATCGACTAGCGGGACCTACGAGCAGTACTTC
j_call: TRBJ2-7
v_call: TRBV27
d_call: TRBD2

cdr3_aa: CASSPVAGPSYNEQFF
cdr3_nt: TGTGCCAGCAGCCCCGTAGCGGGCCCCTCCTACAATGAGCAGTTCTTC
j_call: TRBJ2-1
v_call: TRBV7-9
d_call: TRBD2

cdr3_aa: CASSSARTGGGNTIYF
cdr3_nt: TGTGCCAGCAGCTCAGCCCGGACAGGGGGTGGAAACACCATATATTTT
j_call: TRBJ1-3
v_call: TRBV7-9
d_call: TRBD1

cdr3_aa: CATSRDLVSWGYTF
cdr3_nt: TGTGCCACCAGCAGAGATCTGGTTTCATGGGGCTACACCTTC
j_call: TRBJ1-2
v_call: TRBV15
d_call: -

cdr3_aa: CTSTHRVNQPQHF
cdr3_nt: TGCACCAGCACTCACAGGGTCAATCAGCCCCAGCATTTT
j_call: TRBJ1-5
v_call: TRBV1
d_call: -

cdr3_aa: CASSIDGGEQYF
cdr3_nt: TGTGCCAGTAGTATAGATGGCGGCGAGCAGTACTTC
j_call: TRBJ2-7
v_call: TRBV19
d_call: -

cdr3_aa: CASSQERRPDRNTGELFF
cdr3_nt: TGCGCCAGCAGCCAAGAGAGGCGCCCCGACAGAAACACCGGGGAGCTGTTTTTT
j_call: TRBJ2-2
v_call: TRBV4-1
d_call: -

cdr3_aa: CASSLERGRLWEQYF
cdr3_nt: TGTGCCAGCAGTTTAGAGCGGGGACGACTATGGGAGCAGTACTTC
j_call: TRBJ2-7
v_call: TRBV27
d_call: TRBD2

cdr3_aa: CASSLALREGLQETQYF
cdr3_nt: TGTGCCAGCAGCTTAGCGCTTCGGGAGGGATTACAAGAGACCCAGTACTTC
j_call: TRBJ2-5
v_call: TRBV7-8
d_call: TRBD2

cdr3_aa: CASSQADRGKNYGYTF
cdr3_nt: TGCGCCAGCAGCCAGGCGGACAGGGGAAAAAACTATGGCTACACCTTC
j_call: TRBJ1-2
v_call: TRBV4-1
d_call: TRBD1

cdr3_aa: CASSQYSNEQFF
cdr3_nt: TGTGCCAGCAGCCAATATTCCAATGAGCAGTTCTTC
j_call: TRBJ2-1
v_call: TRBV14
d_call: -